This TCR beta chain emerged from a study of blood T cell repertoires in COVID-19. Generated by immunoSEQ multiplex PCR, the TCRdb table keeps only in-frame clones and is missing some. Of approximately 260,000 clones in the sample, approximately 84% were seen once. Germline CDR1 SQVTM, CDR2 ANQGSEA. Trimming took 0 bases from V and 4 from J, leaving 10 bases between them. The CDR3 is 14 amino acids. The specimen was PBMCs or T cells enriched from blood (not recorded which). This chain uses TRBV29-1 with TRBJ1-3; no definite D call. This receptor was identified in a woman aged 50 to 65 who had been exposed to COVID-19. The CDR3 region has the DNA TGCAGCGTTGAAGATCAGTCCCAGGGAAACACCATATATTTT. Amino acids: CSVEDQSQGNTIYF.